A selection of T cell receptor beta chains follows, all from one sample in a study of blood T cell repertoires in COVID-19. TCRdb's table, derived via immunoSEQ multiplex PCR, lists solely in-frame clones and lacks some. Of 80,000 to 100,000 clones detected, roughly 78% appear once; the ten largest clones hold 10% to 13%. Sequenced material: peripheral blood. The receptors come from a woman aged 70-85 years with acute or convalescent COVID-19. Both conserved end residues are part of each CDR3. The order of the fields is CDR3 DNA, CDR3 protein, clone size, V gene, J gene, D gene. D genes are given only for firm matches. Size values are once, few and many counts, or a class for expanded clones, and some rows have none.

TGTGCCAGCAGATCTGATGGGACTAGCGGCTACGAGCAGTACTTC	CASRSDGTSGYEQYF	NA	TRBV28	TRBJ2-7	TRBD2
TGTGCCAGCAGCCAAGGGGGGGTAAGTCAGCCCCAGCATTTT	CASSQGGVSQPQHF	NA	TRBV14	TRBJ1-5	NA
TGTGCCAGCAGCCAAGATCCGGCCAGGGTGAACACTGAAGCTTTCTTT	CASSQDPARVNTEAFF	NA	TRBV4-2	TRBJ1-1	NA
TGCGCCAGCAGCTTGGCCGGGGAGACCCAGTACTTC	CASSLAGETQYF	few	TRBV5-1	TRBJ2-5	NA
TGTGCCAGCAGCTTAGTTCCCGGGACTAGCGGGGGTTATGAGCAGTTCTTC	CASSLVPGTSGGYEQFF	NA	TRBV7-2	TRBJ2-1	TRBD2
TGTGCCAGCAGCCCACAGGGGTACTATGGCTACACCTTC	CASSPQGYYGYTF	NA	TRBV7-2	TRBJ1-2	TRBD1
TGTGCCAGCAGTTTCCCACTCAGGGATGAGCAGTTCTTC	CASSFPLRDEQFF	few	TRBV28	TRBJ2-1	NA
TGTGCCAGCCGTCCTCGGGGGGCGGGAAACACCATATATTTT	CASRPRGAGNTIYF	NA	TRBV27	TRBJ1-3	NA
TGTGCCAGCACGCCGGGGCCGTCGGGAGGAGAGACCCAGTACTTC	CASTPGPSGGETQYF	NA	TRBV7-9	TRBJ2-5	TRBD2
TGTGCCAGTTCCACAGGGAACTCCTACGAGCAGTACTTC	CASSTGNSYEQYF	NA	TRBV19	TRBJ2-7	NA
TGTGCCATCAGTGAAGGGAGGGCTGACAATGAGCAGTTCTTC	CAISEGRADNEQFF	NA	TRBV10-3	TRBJ2-1	TRBD2
TGTGCCAGCAGTAGAAGGGGGACAGGGGATGAGCAGTACTTC	CASSRRGTGDEQYF	NA	TRBV27	TRBJ2-7	TRBD1
TGTGCCAGCTCTCATTTCCGGTTAGGAGGGACCCAGTACTTC	CASSHFRLGGTQYF	NA	TRBV27	TRBJ2-5	NA
TGTGCCAGCAGTCCAACAGATACGCAGTATTTT	CASSPTDTQYF	NA	TRBV12-3/TRBV12-4	TRBJ2-3	NA